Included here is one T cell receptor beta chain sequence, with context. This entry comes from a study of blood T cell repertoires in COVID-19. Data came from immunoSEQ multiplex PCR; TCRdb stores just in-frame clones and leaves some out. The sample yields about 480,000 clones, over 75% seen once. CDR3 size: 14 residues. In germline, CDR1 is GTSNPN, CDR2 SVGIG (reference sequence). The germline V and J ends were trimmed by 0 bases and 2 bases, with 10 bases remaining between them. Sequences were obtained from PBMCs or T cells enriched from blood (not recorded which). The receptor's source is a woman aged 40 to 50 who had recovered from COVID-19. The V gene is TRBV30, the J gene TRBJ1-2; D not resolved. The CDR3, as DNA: TGTGCCTGGAGTGTTTTTGAGGCGAACTATGGCTACACCTTC. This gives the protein CAWSVFEANYGYTF.